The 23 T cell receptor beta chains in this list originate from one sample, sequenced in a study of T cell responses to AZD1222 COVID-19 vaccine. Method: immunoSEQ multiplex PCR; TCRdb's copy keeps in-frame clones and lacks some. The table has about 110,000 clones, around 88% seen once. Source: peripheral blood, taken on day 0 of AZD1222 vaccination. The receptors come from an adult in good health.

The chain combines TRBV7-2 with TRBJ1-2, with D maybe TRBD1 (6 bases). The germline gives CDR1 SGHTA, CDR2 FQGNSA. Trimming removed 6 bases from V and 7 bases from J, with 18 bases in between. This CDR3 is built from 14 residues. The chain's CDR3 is CASSPNQGGGGYTF. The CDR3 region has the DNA TGTGCCAGCAGTCCAAACCAGGGAGGGGGTGGCTACACCTTC.

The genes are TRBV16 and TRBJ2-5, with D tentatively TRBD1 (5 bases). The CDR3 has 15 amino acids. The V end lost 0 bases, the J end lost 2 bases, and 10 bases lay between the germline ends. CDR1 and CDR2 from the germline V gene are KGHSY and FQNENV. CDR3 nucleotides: TGTGCCAGCAGCCAATCGCGAGCAGGGCAAGAGACCCAGTACTTC. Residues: CASSQSRAGQETQYF.

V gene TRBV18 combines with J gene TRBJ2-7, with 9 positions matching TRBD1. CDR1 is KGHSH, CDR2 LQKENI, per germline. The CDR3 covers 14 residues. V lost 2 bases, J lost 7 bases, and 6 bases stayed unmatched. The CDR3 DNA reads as TGTGCCAGCTCACCAGGGACAGGGCCGAGAGAGCAGTACTTC. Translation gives CASSPGTGPREQYF.

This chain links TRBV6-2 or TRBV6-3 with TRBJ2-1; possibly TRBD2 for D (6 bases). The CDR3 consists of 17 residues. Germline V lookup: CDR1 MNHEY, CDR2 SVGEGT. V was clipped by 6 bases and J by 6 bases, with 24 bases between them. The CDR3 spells CASSLTLRGPGPNEQFF. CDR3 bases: TGTGCCAGCAGCCTAACACTGCGGGGACCCGGACCCAATGAGCAGTTCTTC.

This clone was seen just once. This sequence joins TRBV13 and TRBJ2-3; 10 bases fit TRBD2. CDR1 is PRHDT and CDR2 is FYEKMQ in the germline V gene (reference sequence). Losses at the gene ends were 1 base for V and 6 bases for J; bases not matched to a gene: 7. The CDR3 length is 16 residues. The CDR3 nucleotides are TGTGCCAGCAGCTTAGCGCTAGCGGGGGTTGGGGATACGCAGTATTTT. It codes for CASSLALAGVGDTQYF.

The chain's CDR3 is CASSLVSGNSPLHF. CDR3 nucleotides: TGCGCCAGCAGCTTGGTTTCGGGGAATTCACCCCTCCACTTT. This chain joins TRBV5-1 and TRBJ1-6; D is ambiguous. The germline gives CDR1 SGHRS, CDR2 YFSETQ. The V end was cut by 0 bases, the J end by 7 bases, with 8 bases between. This CDR3 is built from 14 residues.

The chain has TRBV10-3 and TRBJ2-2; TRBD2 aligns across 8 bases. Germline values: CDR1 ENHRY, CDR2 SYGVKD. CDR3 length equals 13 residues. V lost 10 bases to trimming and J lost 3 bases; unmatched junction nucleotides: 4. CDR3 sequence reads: CASRGGDTGELFF. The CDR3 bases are TGTGCCAGCCGGGGGGGCGACACCGGGGAGCTGTTTTTT.

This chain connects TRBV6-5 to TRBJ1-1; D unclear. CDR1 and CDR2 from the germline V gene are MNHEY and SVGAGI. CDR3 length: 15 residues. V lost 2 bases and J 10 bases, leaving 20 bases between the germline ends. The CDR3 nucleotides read TGTGCCAGCAGTTACGGCGGCGAATGGGCGACCGGAGCTTTCTTT. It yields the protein CASSYGGEWATGAFF.

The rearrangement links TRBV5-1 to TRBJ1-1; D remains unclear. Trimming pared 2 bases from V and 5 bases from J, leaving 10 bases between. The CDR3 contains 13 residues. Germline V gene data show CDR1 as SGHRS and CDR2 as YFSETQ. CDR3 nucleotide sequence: TGCGCCAGCAGCTTAGATAGTGGGACTGAAGCTTTCTTT. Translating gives CASSLDSGTEAFF.

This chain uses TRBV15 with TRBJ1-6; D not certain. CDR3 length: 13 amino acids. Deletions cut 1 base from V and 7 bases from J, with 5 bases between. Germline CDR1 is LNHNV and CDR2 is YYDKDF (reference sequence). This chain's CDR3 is CATSRVKNSPLHF. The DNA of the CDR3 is TGTGCCACCAGCAGAGTAAAGAATTCACCCCTCCACTTT.

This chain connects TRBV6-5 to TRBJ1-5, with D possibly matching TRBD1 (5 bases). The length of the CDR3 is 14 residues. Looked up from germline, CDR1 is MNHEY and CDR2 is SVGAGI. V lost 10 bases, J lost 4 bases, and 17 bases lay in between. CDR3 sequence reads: CATLPGPWNQPQHF. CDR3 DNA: TGTGCCACCCTCCCGGGGCCATGGAATCAGCCCCAGCATTTT.

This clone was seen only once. DNA for the CDR3: TGTGCCAGCAGCTTAGCTAGGATTTACTCTGGAAACACCATATATTTT. It yields the protein CASSLARIYSGNTIYF. The V call is TRBV7-9, the J call TRBJ1-3; D unclear. Trimming stripped 0 bases from V and 0 bases from J, with 9 bases between. The germline CDR1 and CDR2 sequences are SEHNR and FQNEAQ (reference sequence). This CDR3 comprises 16 residues.

The CDR3 is CASSIGAYEQYF. The CDR3 DNA sequence: TGTGCCAGCAGCATCGGCGCCTACGAGCAGTACTTC. The chain recombines TRBV28 with TRBJ2-7, with unresolved D. This CDR3 has 12 amino acids. The germline gives CDR1 MDHEN, CDR2 SYDVKM. Trimming removed 6 bases at V and 2 bases at J, with 8 bases between.

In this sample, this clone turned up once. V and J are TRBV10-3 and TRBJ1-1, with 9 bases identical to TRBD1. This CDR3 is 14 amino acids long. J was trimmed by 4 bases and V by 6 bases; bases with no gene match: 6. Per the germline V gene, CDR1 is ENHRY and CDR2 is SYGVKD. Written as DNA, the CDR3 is TGTGCCATCAGCCCGGACAGGGGAGTCACTGAAGCTTTCTTT. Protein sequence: CAISPDRGVTEAFF.

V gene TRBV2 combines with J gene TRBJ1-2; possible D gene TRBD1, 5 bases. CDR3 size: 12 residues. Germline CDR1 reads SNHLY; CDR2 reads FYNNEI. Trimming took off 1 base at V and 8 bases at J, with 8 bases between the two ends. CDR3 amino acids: CASSEGGRGYTF. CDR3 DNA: TGTGCCAGCAGTGAAGGGGGCCGGGGCTACACCTTC.

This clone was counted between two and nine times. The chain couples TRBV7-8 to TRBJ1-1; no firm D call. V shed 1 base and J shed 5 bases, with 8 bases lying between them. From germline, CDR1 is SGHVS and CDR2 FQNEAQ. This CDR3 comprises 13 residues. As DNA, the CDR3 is TGTGCCAGCAGCTTAGGGACCGAGACTGAAGCTTTCTTT. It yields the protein CASSLGTETEAFF.

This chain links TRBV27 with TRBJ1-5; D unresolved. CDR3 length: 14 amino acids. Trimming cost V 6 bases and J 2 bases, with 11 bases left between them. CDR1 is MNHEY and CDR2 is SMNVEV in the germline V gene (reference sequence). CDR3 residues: CASRPGIGNQPQHF. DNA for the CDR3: TGTGCCAGCAGACCGGGGATCGGCAATCAGCCCCAGCATTTT.

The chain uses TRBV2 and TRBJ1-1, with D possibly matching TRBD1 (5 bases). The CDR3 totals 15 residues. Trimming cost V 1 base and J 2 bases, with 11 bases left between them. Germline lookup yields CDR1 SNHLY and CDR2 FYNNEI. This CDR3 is CASSEGGDQNTEAFF. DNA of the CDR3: TGTGCCAGCAGTGAAGGTGGGGACCAAAACACTGAAGCTTTCTTT.

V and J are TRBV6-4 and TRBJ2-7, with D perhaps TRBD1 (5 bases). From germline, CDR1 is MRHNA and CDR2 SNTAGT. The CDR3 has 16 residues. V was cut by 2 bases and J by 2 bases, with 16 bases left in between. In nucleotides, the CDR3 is TGTGCCAGCAGTGACCGACGACCCAAAGGGGCCTACGAGCAGTACTTC. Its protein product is CASSDRRPKGAYEQYF.

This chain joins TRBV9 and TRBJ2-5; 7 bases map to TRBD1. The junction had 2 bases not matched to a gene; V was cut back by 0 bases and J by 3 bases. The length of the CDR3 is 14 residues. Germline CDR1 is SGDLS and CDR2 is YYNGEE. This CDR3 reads CASSVAQGEETQYF. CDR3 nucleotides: TGTGCCAGCAGCGTAGCTCAGGGGGAAGAGACCCAGTACTTC.

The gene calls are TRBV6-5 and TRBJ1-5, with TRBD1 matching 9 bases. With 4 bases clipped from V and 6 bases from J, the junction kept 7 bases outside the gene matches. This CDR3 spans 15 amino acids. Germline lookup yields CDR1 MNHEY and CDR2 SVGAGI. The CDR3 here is CASSSGTGGSQPQHF. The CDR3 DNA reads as TGTGCCAGCAGTTCTGGAACAGGGGGCTCTCAGCCCCAGCATTTT.

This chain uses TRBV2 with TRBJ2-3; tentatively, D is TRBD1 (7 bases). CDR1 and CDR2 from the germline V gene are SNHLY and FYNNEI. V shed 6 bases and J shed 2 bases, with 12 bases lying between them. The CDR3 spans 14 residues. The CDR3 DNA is TGTGCCAGCAGGCGGGGACAGCCCACAGATACGCAGTATTTT. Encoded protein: CASRRGQPTDTQYF.

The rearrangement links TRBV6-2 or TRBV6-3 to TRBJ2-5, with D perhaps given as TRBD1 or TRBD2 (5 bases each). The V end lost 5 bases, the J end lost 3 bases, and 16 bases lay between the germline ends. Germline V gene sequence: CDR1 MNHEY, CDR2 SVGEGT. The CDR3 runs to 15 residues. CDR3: CASSTQRDVEETQYF. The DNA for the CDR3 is TGTGCCAGCAGTACACAAAGGGACGTCGAAGAGACCCAGTACTTC.